What follows describes a single T cell receptor beta chain. There is no known antigen for this receptor. No quality values exist for individual bases; no much larger clone is one base distant. The entry originates in a study of T-cell memory formation after mild COVID-19 (dated by TCRdb to the early 2020s). Regarding the research as a whole: TCR sequence clusters from the two donors were found to be largely donor specific. Two young, previously healthy adult volunteers made up the cohort, one male and one female. In a couple of donors, T-cell clones that expanded and contracted after mild COVID-19 were followed by sequencing TCRalpha and TCRbeta repertoires longitudinally. General findings and caveats noted by the study authors: Contracting CD4+ clones were found mainly in CM and EM memory subsets, while CD8+ clones were enriched in EMRA. The study included only a couple of mild cases, and larger cohorts that include severe cases with pre-infection samples were judged to be necessary. Clones contracting from day 15 to 85 had balanced CD4/CD8 phenotypes, while a second wave expanding from day 15 to 37 was biased towards CD4+. Whether the second-wave clones peaking on day 37 were SARS-CoV-2 specific was not confirmed. The detection of some responding clones in pre-infection memory suggests that pre-existing cross-reactive memory T cells joined the SARS-CoV-2 response.

TCRdb records Illumina NovaSeq 6000 as the sequencer. Using 5'RACE with constant-segment primers, TCRalpha and TCRbeta cDNA libraries were constructed, with sample barcodes and unique molecular identifiers added in the process. RNA was extracted from every sample with Trizol reagent. Libraries were amplified in two PCR steps, with a second sample barcode and Illumina TruSeq adapters added in the second step. Sequencing of the libraries was done on an Illumina NovaSeq, producing 2 x 150 bp paired-end reads. For the original study's pipeline: With migec v1.2.7, reads were demultiplexed and then collapsed into UMI-guided consensus sequences. With mixcr v2.1.11, UMI consensuses were aligned to TRA and TRB V and J templates and assembled into clonotypes. A clonotype was counted as expanded or contracted only if both edgeR and NoisET called the change significant, with noise models trained on biological replicates. For edgeR calls, the thresholds were a false discovery rate-adjusted p below 0.01 and a log2 fold-change of 1. PCA with hierarchical clustering of max-normalized trajectories of the 1000 most abundant clonotypes was used as exploratory dynamics analysis. The CD4 or CD8 phenotype of responding clones was assigned using the separately sequenced CD4+ and CD8+ repertoires. TCRdb trimmed the raw reads at Q25, called clones with MiXCR and kept productive beta chains. Every distinct CDR3 protein forms one entry, paired with its most common genes and DNA. None of the V and J calls come from the authors' own analysis; TCRdb made them. The sample table shows 120,000 or so distinct CDR3 sequences, and approximately 15% are seen once. The leading ten clones occupy 11% to 15% of the sample.

Its CDR3 holds 17 amino acids, cysteine through phenylalanine. Of all the DNA, just the CDR3 is kept, 51 bases in frame from base 1. CDR1 and CDR2, looked up from the germline V gene, are MNHEY and SVGAGI. The trim is 3 bases for V and 5 bases for J, with a gap of 22 bases between the germline ends. PBMCs were isolated by Ficoll-Paque density gradient centrifugation. This receptor chain uses TRBV6-5 and TRBJ1-1; TRBD1 could be the D gene, as 6 bases match. Sequencing was performed on PBMCs or a T cell subset sorted from them (not recorded which). The sequence came from an adult woman who had mild COVID-19 (a few samples of this study predate the infection). The sample titles of this study are shuffled in the database, so cell type and time point are left out; the donor was told from shared clones. The nucleotide sequence reads as follows: TGTGCCAGCAGTTATAGCTTATGGTCACAGGGAATGACTGAAGCTTTCTTT. It codes for CASSYSLWSQGMTEAFF.